This T cell receptor beta chain was recovered during a study of radiotherapy plus CTLA-4 blockade in lung cancer. Overall study context: Objective responses arose in approximately 19% of patients, and roughly 31% experienced disease control.

This clone appeared once. Its antigen is unidentified. Regarding the study as a whole: Per reports, early blood T cell clone dynamics, plus interferon-beta, forecast response most strongly. Clones of tumor-derived TCRs expanded in blood after radiotherapy plus ipilimumab.

Assay: immunoSEQ multiplex PCR; the TCRdb copy retains only in-frame clones and omits some. The sample contains tens of thousands of clones, 71% of which appear only once. The material sequenced was peripheral blood, taken from a patient treated with radiotherapy plus ipilimumab. This clonotype was obtained from a human donor with non-small cell lung cancer whose response to radiotherapy plus ipilimumab could not be evaluated.

In DNA, the CDR3 is TGTGCCAGCAGTTTATTTACTAGCGGGAGGGGTACAGATACGCAGTATTTT. Amino acids: CASSLFTSGRGTDTQYF. V gene TRBV27 combines with J gene TRBJ2-3; 13 bases map to TRBD2. Per the germline V gene, CDR1 is MNHEY and CDR2 is SMNVEV (reference sequence). Unmatched junction bases numbered 4, after V lost 1 base and J lost 3 bases. CDR3 length: 17 amino acids.